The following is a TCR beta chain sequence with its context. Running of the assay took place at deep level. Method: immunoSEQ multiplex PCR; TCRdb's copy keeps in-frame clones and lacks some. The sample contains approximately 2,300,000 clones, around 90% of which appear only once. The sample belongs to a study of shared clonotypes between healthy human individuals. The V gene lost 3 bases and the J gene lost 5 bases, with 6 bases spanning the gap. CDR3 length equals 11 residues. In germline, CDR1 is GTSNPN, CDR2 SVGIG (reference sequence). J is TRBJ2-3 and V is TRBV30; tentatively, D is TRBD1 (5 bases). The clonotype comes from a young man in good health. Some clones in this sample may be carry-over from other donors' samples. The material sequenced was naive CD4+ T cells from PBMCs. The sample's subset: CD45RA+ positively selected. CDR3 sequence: CAWSREDTQYF. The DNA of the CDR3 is TGTGCCTGGAGCAGGGAAGATACGCAGTATTTT.